The 24 T cell receptor beta chains given below trace back to one sample, sequenced in a study of human T cells and chemical hapten exposure. The time point is: patch test 3, about 24 weeks after DPC sensitization. Treatment defined: therapeutic diphenylcyclopropenone sensitization with weekly scalp DPC. TCRdb re-called the RACE reads with MiXCR, one entry per CDR3 protein. The repertoire holds some 110,000 distinct CDR3 sequences, with 30% to 35% as singletons. Sequences were derived from whole blood, sampled in connection with sensitization to the hapten diphenylcyclopropenone (DPC). Receptors originate from a man aged 35 to 55 with alopecia areata. Some clones in this sample may be carry-over from other donors' samples.

V usage is TRBV7-2 and J usage is TRBJ2-7; D unclear. The germline V gene encodes CDR1 SGHTA and CDR2 FQGNSA. Trimming took off 5 bases at V and 5 bases at J, with 10 bases between the two ends. The CDR3 runs 12 residues. In DNA form, the CDR3 reads TGTGCCAGCAGCCCCTTCCTGGACGAGCAGTACTTC. The encoded protein is CASSPFLDEQYF.

The chain recombines TRBV28 with TRBJ2-7, with D possibly being TRBD1 or TRBD2 (5 bases each). The CDR3 loop spans 15 amino acids. The V end was cut by 4 bases, the J end by 7 bases, with 20 bases between. From germline, CDR1 is MDHEN and CDR2 SYDVKM. CDR3 protein: CASSYSRDPRREQYF. The CDR3 bases are TGTGCCAGCAGTTATTCCCGGGACCCTCGGAGAGAGCAGTACTTC.

The chain employs TRBV29-1 and TRBJ1-5, with 8 bases identical to TRBD1. With 6 bases clipped from V and 5 bases from J, the junction kept 12 bases outside the gene matches. CDR3 length: 15 residues. Germline V gene data show CDR1 as SQVTM and CDR2 as ANQGSEA. As DNA, the CDR3 is TGCAGCGTAGCCGACTCACAGGGGGTGTATCAGCCCCAGCATTTT. It codes for CSVADSQGVYQPQHF.

This chain joins TRBV4-2 and TRBJ2-7, with D uncertain. The V end lost 3 bases, the J end lost 4 bases, and 10 bases lay between the germline ends. This CDR3 region has 13 residues. CDR1 is LGHNA and CDR2 is YNFKEQ in the germline V gene. In DNA, the CDR3 is TGTGCCAGCAGCCAGATCCCTGTGTACGAGCAGTACTTC. It yields the protein CASSQIPVYEQYF.

This rearrangement joins TRBV6-6 to TRBJ2-7, with a weak D call TRBD1 (7 bases). Germline V gene lookup returns CDR1 MNHNY and CDR2 SVGAGI (reference sequence). The V end lost 6 bases, the J end lost 3 bases, and 18 bases lay between the germline ends. The CDR3 length is 15 residues. CDR3 coding DNA: TGTGCCAGCAGAAGCCCGGAGGGGGCGGACTACGAGCAGTACGTC. It translates to CASRSPEGADYEQYV.

In regard to this clonotype: As the CDR3 is not closed by the conserved phenylalanine or tryptophan, this likely results from a read error. This chain uses TRBV20-1 with TRBJ2-1; 8 nucleotides align to TRBD2. The CDR3 is 14 amino acids. The trim removed 1 base at V and 4 bases at J, leaving 3 bases unmatched. Germline loops: CDR1 DFQATT, CDR2 SNEGSKA (reference sequence). The CDR3 is CSARVSGVYNEQFY. The CDR3 region has the DNA TGCAGTGCTAGAGTTAGCGGGGTTTACAATGAGCAGTTCTAC.

This chain joins TRBV10-3 and TRBJ2-7; the match to TRBD2 covers 7 bases. The CDR3 consists of 14 residues. V shed 0 bases, J shed 2 bases, and the junction held 1 base outside the gene matches. Germline CDR1 reads ENHRY; CDR2 reads SYGVKD. This chain's CDR3 is CAISESSGTYEQYV. Here the CDR3 DNA reads TGTGCCATCAGTGAGTCGAGCGGGACCTACGAGCAGTACGTC.

This clonotype was picked up a small number of times. The rearrangement joins TRBV20-1 to TRBJ2-3; 7 bases map to TRBD2. V shed 6 bases and J 4 bases; nucleotides not matched to a gene: 19. This CDR3 contains 17 residues. Germline CDR1 and CDR2: DFQATT and SNEGSKA (reference sequence). In DNA form, the CDR3 reads TGCAGTGCCCCGGCCATACGGCGGGAGAACTGGGCAGATACGCAGTATTTT. Translated, it gives CSAPAIRRENWADTQYF.

This clonotype was seen a handful of times. The chain joins TRBV18 to TRBJ2-7, with 8 nucleotides matching TRBD2. The junction had 16 bases not matched to a gene; V was cut back by 3 bases and J by 3 bases. Germline V CDR1 and CDR2: KGHSH, LQKENI. CDR3 length: 18 amino acids. CDR3 DNA: TGTGCCAGCTCACCCTCCCCGGGAGGGCTTGCCCCCCACTACGAGCAGTACTTC. It translates to CASSPSPGGLAPHYEQYF.

The V call is TRBV10-3, the J call TRBJ2-1, with 7 positions matching TRBD2. The CDR3 runs to 14 residues. Germline V gene sequence: CDR1 ENHRY, CDR2 SYGVKD. V was pared by 4 bases and J by 2 bases, with 2 bases of the junction left unmatched. CDR3 loop: CAISGGLPYNEQFF. In DNA, the CDR3 is TGTGCCATCAGTGGGGGACTACCCTACAATGAGCAGTTCTTC.

This clonotype has just a few counts. This sequence joins TRBV14 and TRBJ2-3; TRBD1 matches at 8 bases. The ends lost 4 bases at V and 5 bases at J; junction bases unmatched: 5. In germline, CDR1 is SGHDN, CDR2 FVKESK. The CDR3 runs 14 residues. CDR3 bases: TGTGCCAGCAGCCGACAGGGGACAGTAGATACGCAGTATTTT. Protein product: CASSRQGTVDTQYF. The variable domain in full, with the rest retrieved from reference TRBV14 and TRBJ2-3, is EAGVTQFPSHSVIEKGQTVTLRCDPISGHDNLYWYRRVMGKEIKFLLHFVKESKQDESGMPNNRFLAERTGGTYSTLKVQPAELEDSGVYFCASSRQGTVDTQYFGPGTRLTVL.

In its sample, this clonotype was seen a few times. The chain is built from TRBV7-2 and TRBJ2-7, with TRBD2 matching over 7 bases. Trimming cost V 5 bases and J 3 bases; bases outside gene matches: 1. In germline, CDR1 is SGHTA, CDR2 FQGNSA. The CDR3 length is 12 residues. CDR3 sequence (DNA): TGTGCCAGCAGCCCGGGGGGCTACGAGCAGTACGTC. This sequence encodes CASSPGGYEQYV.

This clonotype appeared a single time. CDR3 DNA sequence: TGCAGTGCTAGGTCAGTAGTCGGGGGCAATCAGCCCCAGCATTTT. Protein: CSARSVVGGNQPQHF. V usage is TRBV20-1 and J usage is TRBJ1-5, with unresolved D. The germline V and J ends were trimmed by 3 bases and 2 bases, with 14 bases remaining between them. The germline CDR1 and CDR2 sequences are DFQATT and SNEGSKA (reference sequence). The CDR3 contains 15 residues.

The chain employs TRBV6-2 or TRBV6-3 and TRBJ1-5; TRBD1 might be the D (5 bases). CDR1 and CDR2 (germline): MNHEY, SVGEGT. The CDR3 is 16 residues long. Trimming shortened V by 6 bases and J by 6 bases, and 21 bases separated the two germline ends. The CDR3 DNA is TGTGCCAGCAGCCACGGGACGGACCTTCGGGGTCAGCCCCAGCATTTT. Amino acid sequence: CASSHGTDLRGQPQHF.

Only a few counts were recorded for this clonotype. The chain links TRBV20-1 to TRBJ2-7; no firm D call. Germline assignment: CDR1 DFQATT and CDR2 SNEGSKA (reference sequence). The CDR3 has 15 residues. The V gene lost 1 base and the J gene lost 6 bases, with 19 bases spanning the gap. CDR3 residues: CSARAVTAPSSEQYF. The CDR3, as DNA: TGCAGTGCTAGAGCTGTGACGGCCCCGTCGTCCGAGCAGTACTTC.

The chain couples TRBV20-1 to TRBJ2-3, with 9 nucleotides matching TRBD2. The CDR3 extends over 14 amino acids. In germline, CDR1 is DFQATT, CDR2 SNEGSKA (reference sequence). Trimming at V came to 6 bases and at J to 5 bases, leaving 9 bases not matched to a gene. The CDR3 reads CSATLAGAGDTQYF. The DNA of the CDR3 is TGCAGTGCCACTTTAGCGGGAGCGGGAGATACGCAGTATTTT.

This clonotype appeared a few times. The chain carries TRBV7-2 and TRBJ2-7; D call uncertain. The germline V gene encodes CDR1 SGHTA and CDR2 FQGNSA. The CDR3 loop spans 17 amino acids. V gave up 7 bases and J gave up 5 bases, with 27 bases separating them. CDR3 DNA sequence: TGTGCCAGCACCACCGGCGGACCCACATTGGGAAAAAACGAGCAGTACTTC. Its translation: CASTTGGPTLGKNEQYF.

The V and J genes are TRBV9 and TRBJ2-5; D gene uncertain. In germline, CDR1 is SGDLS, CDR2 YYNGEE. This CDR3 region has 15 residues. V lost 4 bases and J lost 5, with 18 bases in between. The CDR3 DNA is TGTGCCAGCAGCAAAGACCCCCAAACGATCGAGACCCAGTACTTC. This gives the protein CASSKDPQTIETQYF. The full variable domain, rest sourced from reference TRBV9 and TRBJ2-5, is DSGVTQTPKHLITATGQRVTLRCSPRSGDLSVYWYQQSLDQGLQFLIQYYNGEERAKGNILERFSAQQFPDLHSELNLSSLELGDSALYFCASSKDPQTIETQYFGPGTRLLVL.

This chain connects TRBV7-9 to TRBJ2-3; TRBD2 aligns across 9 bases. CDR1 is SEHNR, CDR2 FQNEAQ, per germline (reference sequence). The J segment lost 4 bases and the V segment lost 5 bases, leaving 7 bases of the junction unmatched. The CDR3 extends over 15 amino acids. The CDR3 DNA reads as TGTGCCAGCAGCGACGGGACTAGCCCCGCAGATACGCAGTATTTT. Its translation is CASSDGTSPADTQYF. The full variable domain, rest sourced from reference TRBV7-9 and TRBJ2-3, is DTGVSQNPRHKITKRGQNVTFRCDPISEHNRLYWYRQTLGQGPEFLTYFQNEAQLEKSRLLSDRFSAERPKGSFSTLEIQRTEQGDSAMYLCASSDGTSPADTQYFGPGTRLTVL.

The chain combines TRBV12-3 or TRBV12-4 with TRBJ2-3; tentative D call: TRBD1 (6 bases). V lost 3 bases and J lost 2, with 9 bases in between. This CDR3 comprises 14 residues. CDR3 protein: CASSFGGDTDTQYF. The DNA of the CDR3 is TGTGCCAGCAGTTTTGGGGGCGACACAGATACGCAGTATTTT.

The chain links TRBV4-2 to TRBJ2-7; D is unclear. The germline V gene has CDR1 LGHNA and CDR2 YNFKEQ. The CDR3 is 14 residues long. V dropped 0 bases and J dropped 3 bases, with 9 bases sitting between them. The DNA of the CDR3 is TGTGCCAGCAGCCAAGACAGGCTGAGCTACGAGCAGTACTTC. Its protein is CASSQDRLSYEQYF.

The rearrangement joins TRBV12-3 or TRBV12-4 to TRBJ2-1; TRBD1 is a possible D gene (5 bases). The V end was cut by 9 bases, the J end by 0 bases, with 12 bases between. This CDR3 has 14 residues. This chain's CDR3 is CASQQVRSYNEQFF. CDR3 nucleotide sequence: TGTGCCAGTCAACAGGTCCGCTCCTACAATGAGCAGTTCTTC.

The gene calls are TRBV5-6 and TRBJ2-7, with D possibly TRBD2 on 7 matching bases. V was pared by 0 bases and J by 7 bases, with 11 bases between. Germline V gives CDR1 SGHDT, CDR2 YYEEEE. CDR3 length equals 13 residues. The CDR3 reads CASSLAGGWEQYF. CDR3 sequence (DNA): TGTGCCAGCAGCTTGGCGGGGGGCTGGGAGCAGTACTTC. The variable domain in full, completed from reference TRBV5-6 and TRBJ2-7, reads DAGVTQSPTHLIKTRGQQVTLRCSPKSGHDTVSWYQQALGQGPQFIFQYYEEEERQRGNFPDRFSGHQFPNYSSELNVNALLLGDSALYLCASSLAGGWEQYFGPGTRLTVT.

In this sample, this clonotype turned up a few times. The rearrangement uses TRBV27 and TRBJ2-7; 9 bases map to TRBD2. The germline V gene encodes CDR1 MNHEY and CDR2 SMNVEV (reference sequence). The CDR3 spans 13 residues. V lost 6 bases, J lost 5 bases, and 5 bases stayed unmatched. The CDR3 is CASRAGGQDEQYF. The CDR3 DNA reads as TGTGCCAGCAGGGCGGGAGGGCAAGACGAGCAGTACTTC.